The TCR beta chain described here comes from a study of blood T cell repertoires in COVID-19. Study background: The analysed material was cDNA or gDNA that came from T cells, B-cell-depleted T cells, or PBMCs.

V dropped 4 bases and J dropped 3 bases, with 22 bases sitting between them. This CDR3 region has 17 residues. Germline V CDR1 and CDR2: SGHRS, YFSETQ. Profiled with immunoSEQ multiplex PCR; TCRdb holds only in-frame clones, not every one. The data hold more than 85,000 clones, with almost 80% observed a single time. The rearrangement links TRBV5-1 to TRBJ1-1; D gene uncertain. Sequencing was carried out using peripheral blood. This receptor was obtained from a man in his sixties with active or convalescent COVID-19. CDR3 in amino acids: CASSPAVTSGSDTEAFF. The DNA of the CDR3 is TGCGCCAGCAGCCCGGCGGTAACCTCGGGGTCGGACACTGAAGCTTTCTTT.